This T cell receptor beta chain was obtained from a study of blood T cell repertoires in COVID-19. The wider study: Samples taken during acute and convalescent COVID-19 were collected in the United States, Italy and Spain. From T cells, B-cell-depleted T cells, or PBMCs came the material, which was cDNA or gDNA.

This clone was observed once. In the original processing: The authors estimated nucleated cell counts from reference gene primer amplification. Clones were sequenced by immunoSEQ multiplex PCR, and TCRdb holds only the in-frame ones, with some missing. V and J calls and clone size are copied from that table; D and trimming were computed from the DNA. The profile shows roughly 56,000 clones, almost 90% of them singletons. With V trimmed by 4 bases and J by 2 bases, 4 bases remained unmatched. Germline CDR1 and CDR2: MNHEY and SVGAGI. This CDR3 spans 14 amino acids. The rearrangement uses TRBV6-5 and TRBJ1-2, with TRBD1 matching over 7 bases. The receptor was derived from a man in his sixties with active COVID-19. Sequencing was performed on peripheral blood. The CDR3 DNA reads as TGTGCCAGCAGTTTCCAGGGGGTAAACTATGGCTACACCTTC. It is translated as CASSFQGVNYGYTF.